Described below is a single T cell receptor (beta chain) sequence and its context. Its antigen is undetermined. Trimming pared 4 bases from V and 7 bases from J, leaving 8 bases between. The CDR3 is 12 amino acids. The germline V gene encodes CDR1 MDHEN and CDR2 SYDVKM. This specimen comes from a study of cytomegalovirus exposure and HLA in healthy donors. PCR used 60 Vbeta primers and 13 Jbeta primers. Using immunoSEQ multiplex PCR, the repertoire was profiled, and TCRdb retains in-frame clones only, with some absent. The sample has fewer than 200,000 clones; roughly 79% are singletons. Broader study findings: Several of the most significant clusters appeared, in a later analysis, to be linked to common viral pathogens. The listing of approximately 160 TCR beta chains classed them as cytomegalovirus-associated.

Source material: PBMCs. The chain uses TRBV28 and TRBJ1-5, with unresolved D. The sequence was obtained from a woman aged 45-65 years in good health and CMV-seropositive. The CDR3, as DNA: TGTGCCAGCAGTTCTGGAGCCCAGCCCCAGCATTTT. The encoded protein is CASSSGAQPQHF.